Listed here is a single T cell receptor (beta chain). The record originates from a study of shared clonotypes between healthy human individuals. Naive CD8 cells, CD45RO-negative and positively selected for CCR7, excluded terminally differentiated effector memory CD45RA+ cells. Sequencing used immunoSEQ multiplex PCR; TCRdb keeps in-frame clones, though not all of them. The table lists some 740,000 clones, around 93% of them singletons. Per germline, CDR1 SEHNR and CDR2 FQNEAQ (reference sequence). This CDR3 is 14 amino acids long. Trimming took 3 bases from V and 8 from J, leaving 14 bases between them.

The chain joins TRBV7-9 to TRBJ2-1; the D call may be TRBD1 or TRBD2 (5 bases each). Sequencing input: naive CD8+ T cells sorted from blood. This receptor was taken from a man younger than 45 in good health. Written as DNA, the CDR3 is TGTGCCAGCAGCTTCCTGGTCGGGGCCGATGAGCAGTTCTTC. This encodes CASSFLVGADEQFF.